This T cell receptor beta chain was obtained from a study of T cell responses to AZD1222 COVID-19 vaccine (dated by TCRdb to about 2021). In terms of the full investigation: AZD1222 recipients whose second dose came at about 4 weeks and those whose second dose came at about 12 weeks were combined into one group, since spike-specific TCR depth and breadth did not differ between the two schedules. TCR sequencing covered about 230 trial participants: 200 to 210 given two doses of AZD1222 and approximately 25 given two doses of MenACWY control vaccine. Enrollment into the trials was organized by age into subgroups of 18-55, 56-69 and 70-plus years, and those subgroups contained 148, 28 and 57 TCR-sequenced participants, respectively.

The CDR3 regions of human TCRbeta chains were subjected to immunosequencing. Per the original workflow: TCRs in the repertoires were matched against a reference library of SARS-CoV-2-specific TCRs that had been generated with the MIRA antigen-specificity platform. Breadth meant the fraction of unique TCRs that were SARS-CoV-2-associated, whereas depth meant the fraction of total T cells that were SARS-CoV-2-associated. Using the MIRA data, each spike-specific TCR was assigned both to the spike region to which the TCR was reactive and to a CD4 or CD8 class. Log10-transformed breadth and depth values were compared by one-way ANOVA with Sidak's multiple comparisons tests. TCRdb mirrors the immuneACCESS table, restricted to in-frame sequences. Some clones are absent from its copies; in checked studies, under half trace to an unresolved V gene, and the reason for the others is unknown. The V and J calls and clone size were taken over from that table, and D and trimming were inferred from the DNA. The table for this sample lists about 100,000 clones; about 86% of them were counted only once. Together, the top ten hold 1.2% to 1.5% of the sample.

This specimen's time point label, per the study, means: baseline before first vaccination. Vaccinee samples came from UK trials COV001 and COV002, including a single-blind randomized controlled phase 2/3 trial of AZD1222 (ChAdOx1 nCoV-19) in healthy adults. For TCRbeta chain sequencing, PBMC samples from trial participants were taken at day 0 and at day 28 after the second dose. The CDR3 starts with the cysteine, ends with the phenylalanine, and has 13 residues. Left in the record is the CDR3 DNA by itself, 39 bases read in frame from the first base. The germline V gene provides CDR1 MNHEY and CDR2 SVGAGI. The junction carries 15 bases between V and J, which are trimmed by 6 bases and 7 bases respectively. Concerning this clone: Its recognized antigen is unknown. Per-base quality was not reported, and no clone a single base away is much larger than it.

Study-level results and caveats: Epitopes outside the regions mutated in the B.1.351 and B.1.1.7 variants were reportedly recognized by nearly half of the unique spike-specific TCRs. In the small 56-69-year group, the increase in depth fell short of significance, most likely because of low power. Participants were mostly white British and included more females than males, and it was suggested by the authors that clonal diversity may have been underestimated. Conclusions about previously exposed vaccinees are limited because only five to seven AZD1222 recipients were SARS-CoV-2 seropositive at baseline. Because no day 14 peak-response samples were available, repertoires were characterized only after the peak T cell response. Spike-specific TCR breadth and depth rose significantly after two AZD1222 doses compared with day 0 and with MenACWY recipients. CD4 TCRs associated with the vaccine covered the entire spike protein, and the dominant responses were in regions 160-218 and 743-854.

The source is an adult in good health. The sequence joins TRBV6-5 to TRBJ1-2, and possibly TRBD1, on 6 matching bases. The sample was peripheral blood, taken on day 0 of AZD1222 vaccination. This receptor carries the CDR3 CASSALGTSGYTF. The DNA is TGTGCCAGCAGCGCGCTGGGGACATCTGGCTACACCTTC.